The 14 T cell receptor beta chains reported below all come from one sample, sequenced in a study of CD8+ T cells in alopecia areata (dated by TCRdb to 2016 to 2019). The library was made by the immunoSEQ multiplex PCR assay. RNA was extracted from all samples and reverse transcribed into cDNA as template for TCR sequencing. Not all clones reach the TCRdb copy of this immuneACCESS table, which keeps in-frame sequences only. Checked studies attribute under half of the gap to unresolved V genes and leave the rest unexplained. This sample holds some 170,000 clones; about 67% were observed only once. The leading ten clones occupy more than 9.5% of the sample. Sample time point, as interpreted from the label and publication: baseline before oral tofacitinib. Sequenced here: CD8+ T cells sorted from blood, sampled at week 0. These receptors all stem from a human donor with alopecia areata.

V usage is TRBV5-6 and J usage is TRBJ2-4, with a tentative D call TRBD1 (6 bases). The V and J ends lost 4 bases and 0 bases respectively, with 20 bases between them. This CDR3 comprises 18 residues. Germline V gene lookup returns CDR1 SGHDT and CDR2 YYEEEE. The CDR3 spells CASSVSLGTPIAKNIQYF. The CDR3, as DNA: TGTGCCAGCAGCGTCAGTCTTGGGACACCGATAGCCAAAAACATTCAGTACTTC.

The sample holds a few counts of this clone. This chain links TRBV7-2 with TRBJ2-3; 7 bases align to TRBD2. The CDR3 sequence is 17 residues long. Germline values: CDR1 SGHTA, CDR2 FQGNSA. V lost 2 bases, J lost 4 bases, and 12 bases stayed unmatched. In nucleotides, the CDR3 is TGTGCCAGCAGCTTAAACCTCGGGGGGTATTATGCAGATACGCAGTATTTT. It codes for CASSLNLGGYYADTQYF. Complete variable domain (other parts from reference TRBV7-2 and TRBJ2-3): GAGVSQSPSNKVTEKGKDVELRCDPISGHTALYWYRQSLGQGLEFLIYFQGNSAPDKSGLPSDRFSAERTGGSVSTLTIQRTQQEDSAVYLCASSLNLGGYYADTQYFGPGTRLTVL.

This chain connects TRBV30 to TRBJ1-4; 7 bases are shared with TRBD1. Germline V CDR1 and CDR2: GTSNPN, SVGIG (reference sequence). V was clipped by 3 bases and J by 8 bases; unmatched bases: 21. The CDR3 runs 18 residues. The CDR3 is CAWRVPRGQTNVWEKLFF. The CDR3, as DNA: TGTGCCTGGAGAGTCCCGAGGGGACAGACAAACGTGTGGGAAAAACTGTTTTTT. The full variable domain, completed using reference TRBV30 and TRBJ1-4, is SQTIHQWPATLVQPVGSPLSLECTVEGTSNPNLYWYRQAAGRGLQLLFYSVGIGQISSEVPQNLSASRPQDRQFILSSKKLLLSDSGFYLCAWRVPRGQTNVWEKLFFGSGTQLSVL.

V is TRBV4-2 and J is TRBJ2-7, with a weak D call TRBD1 (5 bases). V was trimmed by 0 bases and J by 6 bases, leaving 18 bases between them. Germline loops: CDR1 LGHNA, CDR2 YNFKEQ. The CDR3 totals 16 residues. CDR3 sequence: CASSQDAGPWPPEQYF. For the CDR3, the DNA is TGTGCCAGCAGCCAAGATGCAGGGCCTTGGCCTCCCGAGCAGTACTTC.

Only a few counts were recorded for this clone. The chain is built from TRBV6-5 and TRBJ1-2, with no clear D. V lost 0 bases, J lost 8 bases, and 10 bases lay in between. The CDR3 sequence is 13 residues long. Germline CDR1 is MNHEY and CDR2 is SVGAGI. This chain's CDR3 is CASSYSGGLGYTF. CDR3 coding DNA: TGTGCCAGCAGTTACTCCGGAGGCCTAGGCTACACCTTC.

As concerns this clone: Within the sample, other DNA sequences also encode this same CDR3. J is TRBJ1-2 and V is TRBV10-3, with no clear D. This CDR3 has 12 amino acids. V was trimmed by 4 bases and J by 2 bases, leaving 5 bases between them. Germline CDR1 reads ENHRY; CDR2 reads SYGVKD. CDR3 in amino acids: CAISVGNYGYTF. CDR3 nucleotide sequence: TGTGCCATCAGTGTAGGGAACTATGGCTACACCTTC.

The V gene is TRBV27, the J gene TRBJ2-3; 9 nucleotides line up with TRBD1. This CDR3 is 18 amino acids long. Germline CDR1 reads MNHEY; CDR2 reads SMNVEV (reference sequence). After removal of 4 bases from V and 2 bases from J, the junction contained 13 bases not matched to a gene. The CDR3 region has the DNA TGTGCCAGCAGTTCCCTAAGGACAGGGGAATTGGCCACAGATACGCAGTATTTT. Translation: CASSSLRTGELATDTQYF.

J is TRBJ1-1 and V is TRBV19; no clear D. The CDR3 covers 13 residues. Germline CDR1 LNHDA, CDR2 SQIVND (reference sequence). V was cut by 2 bases and J by 1 base, with 5 bases left in between. The CDR3 loop reads CASSIQANTEAFF. The DNA of the CDR3 is TGTGCCAGTAGTATACAGGCGAACACTGAAGCTTTCTTT.

The CDR3 sequence is CASRPTGPNQPQHF. CDR3 nucleotide sequence: TGTGCCAGCCGTCCGACAGGGCCTAATCAGCCCCAGCATTTT. The rearrangement uses TRBV27 and TRBJ1-5, with TRBD1 matching over 7 bases. V lost 8 bases to trimming and J lost 4 bases; unmatched junction nucleotides: 8. The CDR3 length is 14 residues. CDR1 MNHEY and CDR2 SMNVEV come from the germline V gene (reference sequence).

This chain connects TRBV2 to TRBJ2-7; D uncertain. Germline V CDR1 and CDR2: SNHLY, FYNNEI. This CDR3 region has 12 residues. V gave up 4 bases and J gave up 3 bases, with 7 bases separating them. CDR3 loop: CASSARDYEQYF. CDR3 coding DNA: TGTGCCAGCAGTGCCCGTGACTACGAGCAGTACTTC. Together with reference TRBV2 and TRBJ2-7, the CDR3 gives the full variable domain: EPEVTQTPSHQVTQMGQEVILRCVPISNHLYFYWYRQILGQKVEFLVSFYNNEISEKSEIFDDQFSVERPDGSNFTLKIRSTKLEDSAMYFCASSARDYEQYFGPGTRLTVT.

This clone has a handful of counts. J is TRBJ2-7 and V is TRBV27; D is possibly TRBD2 (5 bases). Germline V gene data show CDR1 as MNHEY and CDR2 as SMNVEV (reference sequence). The CDR3 covers 14 residues. V was shortened by 6 bases and J by 0 bases, with 12 bases between the two germline ends. The DNA of the CDR3 is TGTGCCAGCAGGGCCGCCGGGGACTCCTACGAGCAGTACTTC. It encodes CASRAAGDSYEQYF.

J is TRBJ2-3 and V is TRBV7-9; 8 bases align to TRBD2. This CDR3 is built from 17 residues. V was pared by 0 bases and J by 10 bases, with 15 bases of the junction left unmatched. Per the germline V gene, CDR1 is SEHNR and CDR2 is FQNEAQ (reference sequence). The CDR3 loop is CASSLAQGGGPLESQYF. The CDR3 DNA reads as TGTGCCAGCAGCTTAGCGCAGGGCGGGGGGCCTCTGGAGTCGCAGTATTTT.

The chain has TRBV10-3 and TRBJ2-7; no definite D call. The CDR3 is made up of 12 amino acids. The V and J ends lost 2 bases and 1 base respectively, with 3 bases between them. CDR1 is ENHRY and CDR2 is SYGVKD in the germline V gene. The CDR3 sequence is CAISEPSYEQYF. The CDR3 nucleotides read TGTGCCATCAGTGAGCCATCCTACGAGCAGTACTTC.

The chain is built from TRBV14 and TRBJ1-2; unclear D gene. The V end lost 6 bases, the J end lost 1 base, and 9 bases lay between the germline ends. The CDR3 spans 13 residues. Per the germline V gene, CDR1 is SGHDN and CDR2 is FVKESK. In DNA, the CDR3 is TGTGCCAGCAGACCCAGAGATAACTATGGCTACACCTTC. Its protein product is CASRPRDNYGYTF.